The rows below give T cell receptor beta chains drawn from one sample of a study of cytotoxic CD8 clonotypes in ibrutinib-treated CLL. TCRdb's table, derived via immunoSEQ multiplex PCR, lists solely in-frame clones and lacks some. This table holds 250,000 or so clones, roughly 70% found once. The starting material was PBMCs, obtained after 24 months of ibrutinib treatment. The receptors stem from a human donor with chronic lymphocytic leukemia. Each CDR3 is given without its conserved first and last residue. The D gene is left open where the match is weak.

V	J	D	CDR3
TRBV5-5	TRBJ2-1	NA	ASSLTPRGQF
TRBV7-2	TRBJ2-3	TRBD2	ASSLRGREDTQY
TRBV19	TRBJ2-3	NA	ASSGEGGTDTQY
TRBV2	TRBJ2-1	NA	ASSARQALSEYNEQF
TRBV29-1	TRBJ1-1	NA	SVQGATEAF
TRBV4-3	TRBJ2-7	NA	ASSRGITYEQY
TRBV19	TRBJ2-7	NA	ASSARGSGEQY
TRBV7-8	TRBJ2-5	NA	ASSLEGRLTQETQY
TRBV30	TRBJ2-7	TRBD1	AWKTLGQGAKEQY
TRBV28	TRBJ2-1	TRBD2	ASSSLAGASWKINEQF
TRBV11-3	TRBJ2-5	TRBD2	ASSLQNPGLAGGGQETQY
TRBV29-1	TRBJ2-1	TRBD1	SAPGQGYNEQF
TRBV11-2	TRBJ1-2	TRBD1	ASSPGLDRVLYGYT